This T cell receptor beta chain appears in the sequencing data of a study of OX40 agonist ivuxolimab in advanced cancers. Study-wide background: Three partial responders included one hepatocellular carcinoma patient and two cutaneous melanoma patients.

Assay used: immunoSEQ multiplex PCR; TCRdb lists only in-frame clones, some missing. The sample records 100,000 or so clones, around nine tenths being singletons. Concerning this clone itself: An end of the junction differs from the germline gene, which may be a read error.

This material consisted of CD4+ or CD8+ T cells sorted from blood, taken in a trial of the OX40 agonist ivuxolimab. This receptor was identified in an adult with an advanced solid tumor such as melanoma, head and neck, liver or kidney cancer.

The CDR3 bases are TGTGCCAGCAGTTCCCTACTAGCGGGAGAGCCTCCAAGCGCTTTC. It codes for CASSSLLAGEPPSAF. The chain is built from TRBV28 and TRBJ2-7; the match to TRBD2 covers 11 bases. Germline CDR1 and CDR2: MDHEN and SYDVKM. The CDR3 runs to 15 residues. The full variable domain, completed using reference TRBV28 and TRBJ2-7, is DVKVTQSSRYLVKRTGEKVFLECVQDMDHENMFWYRQDPGLGLRLIYFSYDVKMKEKGDIPEGYSVSREKKERFSLILESASTNQTSMYLCASSSLLAGEPPSAFGPGTRLTVT.